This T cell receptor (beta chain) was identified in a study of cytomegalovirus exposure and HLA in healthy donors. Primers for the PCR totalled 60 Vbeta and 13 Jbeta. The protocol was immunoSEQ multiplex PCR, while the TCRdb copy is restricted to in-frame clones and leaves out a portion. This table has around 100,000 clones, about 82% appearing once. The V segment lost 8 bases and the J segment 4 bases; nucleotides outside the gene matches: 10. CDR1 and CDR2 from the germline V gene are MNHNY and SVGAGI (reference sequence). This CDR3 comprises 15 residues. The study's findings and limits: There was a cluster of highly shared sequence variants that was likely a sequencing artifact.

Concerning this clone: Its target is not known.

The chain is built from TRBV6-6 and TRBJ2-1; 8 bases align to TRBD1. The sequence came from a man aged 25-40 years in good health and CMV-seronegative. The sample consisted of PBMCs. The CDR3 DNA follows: TGTGCCAGCGGTGAGACGGGACAGGTATACAATGAGCAGTTCTTC. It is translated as CASGETGQVYNEQFF.